This TCR beta chain was sequenced in a study of blood T cells in healthy people across ages (dated by TCRdb to about 2015). General notes on the study: Template switching captured roughly one uniquely barcoded TCR beta cDNA molecule per two T cells in model experiments. Using deep sequencing normalized with unique cDNA molecular identifiers, the study measured how TCR beta repertoire diversity changes with age. Two additional independent replicas of 1 million unique cDNA reads from the same blood draw were analyzed for two donors (one aged 18 to 30 and one aged 80 or older). To avoid experimental bias, donors of different ages were distributed randomly across sequencing lanes. The donors were split into four age groups: young (average around 15 years), middle-aged (39), aged (roughly 60) and long-lived (roughly 86). Findings and caveats that apply to the study as a whole: A strong correlation was found between observed TCR beta diversity and the percentage of naive T cells measured by flow cytometry. The CMV infection status of donors was not known, potentially confounding age-related changes in expanded clonotypes. As age increased, observed TCR beta diversity per million T cells dropped in a roughly linear way, and a significant reduction was already evident by age around 41. Conclusive comparison of naive and antigen-experienced compartments was prevented by the profiling of bulk unsorted PBMCs. Compared with the aged group, the long-lived group had more naive CD4+ T cells, fewer expanded clones and increased TCR diversity, a pattern suggesting age selection. Estimates of total diversity based on one million sequenced T cells were regarded as lower bounds and as underestimates.

This clonotype was seen a few times. Its recognized antigen is unknown. No base qualities exist here, and no much larger clone lies one base off it. The CDR3 covers 14 residues, taking in both the cysteine and the phenylalanine. Only the CDR3 DNA stays, 42 bases, in frame from base 1. V lost 6 bases and J lost 7 bases, and the count of bases not matched to a germline gene is 6. Receptor libraries were prepared by 5' RACE. A second roughly 7 to 11 cycle PCR used a sample-barcoded 5' primer and a J-beta primer mix. Each TCR beta cDNA molecule received a unique molecular identifier from a template-switch 5' adaptor carrying 12 random nucleotides. At least 2.5 million CDR3-containing paired-end reads were obtained from each sample. First-strand cDNA was synthesized from all RNA with the Mint cDNA synthesis kit, primed by a TRBC-specific oligonucleotide. Following uracil-DNA glycosylase treatment, a first 18-cycle PCR with universal primers M1SS and BC2_uni_R was performed on all cDNA. The authors' pipeline ran thus. Normalization of each sample was performed by random selection of 1 million high-quality reads, each carrying a distinct molecular identifier. Reads with shared molecular identifiers were discarded instead of being binned into consensus sequences. MiTCR, set to a Q25 quality threshold and the strictest error-elimination algorithm, was used for CDR3 identification, clonotype clustering and error correction. Lower-bound total TCR beta diversity was estimated with a nonparametric unseen species model using Euler transformation. Starting from the raw public reads, TCRdb applied fastp trimming at Q25, assembled clones with MiXCR and retained in-frame beta chains. Here each entry gathers all rows of one CDR3 protein and keeps the most common genes and DNA. These V and J calls are TCRdb output, not the study's own analysis. The sample data list some 1,800,000 distinct CDR3 sequences, and approximately 39% of these were observed just once. Roughly 24% of the sample lies in the top ten.

Donors were about 36 systemically healthy Caucasian individuals from Russia aged roughly 6 to 95 years. Around 10 milliliters of peripheral blood were collected from each donor into EDTA-treated Vacutainer tubes. Ficoll-Paque density-gradient centrifugation was used to isolate PBMCs, with at least 7 million obtained per sample. Total RNA was extracted from PBMCs with Trizol reagent, with at least 5 micrograms obtained per sample. For every donor, flow cytometry on a PBMC aliquot measured the percentage of naive CD45RAhigh/CD27high T cells. The source material was blood. This TCR derives from a human donor in good health. Rearrangement joined TRBV12-3 or TRBV12-4 to TRBJ1-6; the junction holds 7 bases that match TRBD1. The nucleotide sequence reads TGTGCCAGCAGAACAGGGGCCTTCAATTCACCCCTCCACTTT. Translated, it gives CASRTGAFNSPLHF.